Sequencing of this T cell receptor (beta chain) was carried out in a study of T-cell reconstitution after alpha-beta-depleted transplantation in children. This CDR3 is built from 18 residues. Germline CDR1 reads LGHDT; CDR2 reads YNNKEL (reference sequence). With 6 bases removed from V and 0 bases from J, the gap between germline ends came to 21 bases. Preparation of the TCRbeta library used unique molecular identifiers. TCRdb re-called the PCR reads through MiXCR, storing one row per CDR3 protein. The sample includes 400,000 to 500,000 distinct CDR3 sequences, around 9.9% of them seen just once. The V call is TRBV3-1, the J call TRBJ1-3, with D possibly TRBD1 on 5 matching bases. The sequences come from PBMCs from the stem cell graft donor, collected from the stem cell graft. The sequence derives from a human donor who donated a stem cell graft to a child with acute myeloid leukemia. CDR3 coding DNA: TGTGCCAGCAGTACCCCCGGCCAGGGACCCAGCTCTGGAAACACCATATATTTT. Encoded protein: CASSTPGQGPSSGNTIYF.